This T cell receptor (beta chain) was captured by sequencing in a study of shared clonotypes between healthy human individuals. Study-wide findings and caveats: Larger estimated richness was generally seen in naive subsets than in memory subsets. A limitation of the genetic and exposure-history diversity represented arose from few donors. Researchers sampled only blood; tissue repertoires likely differ.

Note on this clone: Its cognate antigen is unknown.

CDR1 is SGHNT, CDR2 YENEEA, per germline. V lost 5 bases, J lost 0 bases, and 11 bases lay in between. The CDR3 consists of 15 residues. Generated by immunoSEQ multiplex PCR, the TCRdb table keeps only in-frame clones and is missing some. The sample includes under 2,000,000 clones, over 85% of them seen just once. Naive CD8 cells, CD45RO-negative and positively selected for CCR7, excluded terminally differentiated effector memory CD45RA+ cells. The specimen was naive CD8+ T cells sorted from blood. This receptor was obtained from a man younger than 35 in good health. The chain couples TRBV11-3 to TRBJ2-1; D is perhaps TRBD2 (6 bases). CDR3 protein: CASSPPGVSYNEQFF. In DNA, the CDR3 is TGTGCCAGCAGCCCCCCGGGAGTCTCCTACAATGAGCAGTTCTTC.